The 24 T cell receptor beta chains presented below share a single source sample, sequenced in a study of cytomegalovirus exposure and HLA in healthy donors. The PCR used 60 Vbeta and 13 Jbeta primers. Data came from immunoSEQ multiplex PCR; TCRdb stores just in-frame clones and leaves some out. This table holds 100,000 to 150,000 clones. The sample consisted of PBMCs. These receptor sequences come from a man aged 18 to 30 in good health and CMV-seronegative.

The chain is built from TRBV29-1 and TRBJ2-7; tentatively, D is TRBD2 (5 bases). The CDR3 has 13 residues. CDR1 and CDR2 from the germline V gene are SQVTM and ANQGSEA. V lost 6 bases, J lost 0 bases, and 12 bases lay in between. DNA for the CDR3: TGCAGCGTGGTCCTCCGGGACTCCTACGAGCAGTACTTC. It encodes CSVVLRDSYEQYF.

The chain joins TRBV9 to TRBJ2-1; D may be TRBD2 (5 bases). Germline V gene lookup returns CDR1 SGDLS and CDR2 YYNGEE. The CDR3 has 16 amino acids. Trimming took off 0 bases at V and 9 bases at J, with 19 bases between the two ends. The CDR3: CASSVGSAIVIGEQFF. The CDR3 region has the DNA TGTGCCAGCAGCGTAGGTAGCGCGATAGTAATCGGTGAGCAGTTCTTC.

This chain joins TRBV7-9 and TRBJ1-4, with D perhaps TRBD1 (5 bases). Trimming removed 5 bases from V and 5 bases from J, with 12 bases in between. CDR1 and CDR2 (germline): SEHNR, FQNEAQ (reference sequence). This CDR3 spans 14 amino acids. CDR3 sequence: CASSPRRGNEKLFF. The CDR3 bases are TGTGCCAGCAGCCCAAGGAGGGGAAATGAAAAACTGTTTTTT.

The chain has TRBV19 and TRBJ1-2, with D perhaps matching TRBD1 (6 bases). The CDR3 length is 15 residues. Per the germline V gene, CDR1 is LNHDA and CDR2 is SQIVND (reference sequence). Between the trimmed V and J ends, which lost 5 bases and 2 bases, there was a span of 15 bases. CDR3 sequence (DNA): TGTGCCAGTAGTCCTTCCGGGACACCCAACTATGGCTACACCTTC. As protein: CASSPSGTPNYGYTF. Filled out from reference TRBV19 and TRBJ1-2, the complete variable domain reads DGGITQSPKYLFRKEGQNVTLSCEQNLNHDAMYWYRQDPGQGLRLIYYSQIVNDFQKGDIAEGYSVSREKKESFPLTVTSAQKNPTAFYLCASSPSGTPNYGYTFGSGTRLTVV.

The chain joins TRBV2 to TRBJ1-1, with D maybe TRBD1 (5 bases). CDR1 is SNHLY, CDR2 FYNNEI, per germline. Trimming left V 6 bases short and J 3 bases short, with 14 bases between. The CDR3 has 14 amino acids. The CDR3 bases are TGTGCCAGCAGGGGCCCCTCGGGGGACACTGAAGCTTTCTTT. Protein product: CASRGPSGDTEAFF.

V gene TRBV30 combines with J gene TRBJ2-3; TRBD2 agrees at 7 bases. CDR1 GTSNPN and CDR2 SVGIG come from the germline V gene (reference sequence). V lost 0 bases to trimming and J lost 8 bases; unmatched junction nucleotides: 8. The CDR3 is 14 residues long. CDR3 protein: CAWSVPGGRGTQYF. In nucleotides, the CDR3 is TGTGCCTGGAGTGTACCAGGCGGGAGAGGTACGCAGTATTTT.

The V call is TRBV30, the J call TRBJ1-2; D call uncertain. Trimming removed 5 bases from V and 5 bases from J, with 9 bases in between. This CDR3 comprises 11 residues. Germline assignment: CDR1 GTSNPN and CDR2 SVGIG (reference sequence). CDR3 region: CAWGGTYGYTF. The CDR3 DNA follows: TGTGCCTGGGGCGGAACTTATGGCTACACCTTC.

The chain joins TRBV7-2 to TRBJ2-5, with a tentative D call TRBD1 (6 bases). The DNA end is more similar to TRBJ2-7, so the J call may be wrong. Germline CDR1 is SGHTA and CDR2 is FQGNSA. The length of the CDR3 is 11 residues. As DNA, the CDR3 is TGTGCCAGCAGCAAAGGGGGCGAGCAGTACTTC. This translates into CASSKGGEQYF.

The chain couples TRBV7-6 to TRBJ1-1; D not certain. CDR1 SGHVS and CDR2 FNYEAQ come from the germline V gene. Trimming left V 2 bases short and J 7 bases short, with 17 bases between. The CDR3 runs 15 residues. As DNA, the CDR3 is TGTGCCAGCAGCTTACGCGACACCTCTGACGATGAAGCTTTCTTT. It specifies CASSLRDTSDDEAFF.

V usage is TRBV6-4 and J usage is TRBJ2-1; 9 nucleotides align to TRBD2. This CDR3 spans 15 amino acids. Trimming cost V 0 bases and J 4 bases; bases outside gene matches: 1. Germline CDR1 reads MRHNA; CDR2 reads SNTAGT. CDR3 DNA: TGTGCCAGCAGTGACTCGGCGGGGGGGTACAATGAGCAGTTCTTC. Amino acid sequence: CASSDSAGGYNEQFF.

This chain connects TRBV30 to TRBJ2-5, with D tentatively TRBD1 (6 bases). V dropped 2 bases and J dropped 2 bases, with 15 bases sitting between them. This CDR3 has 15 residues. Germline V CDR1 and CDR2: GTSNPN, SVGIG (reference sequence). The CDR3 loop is CAWSPGGGGQETQYF. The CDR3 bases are TGTGCCTGGAGTCCCGGTGGGGGCGGGCAAGAGACCCAGTACTTC.

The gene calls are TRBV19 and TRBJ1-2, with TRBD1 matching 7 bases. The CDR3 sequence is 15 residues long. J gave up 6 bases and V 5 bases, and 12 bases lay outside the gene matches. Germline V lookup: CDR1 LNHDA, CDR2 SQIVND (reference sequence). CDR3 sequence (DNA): TGTGCCAGTAGTTCGCTCTTCCAGGGGGTTAATGGCTACACCTTC. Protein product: CASSSLFQGVNGYTF.

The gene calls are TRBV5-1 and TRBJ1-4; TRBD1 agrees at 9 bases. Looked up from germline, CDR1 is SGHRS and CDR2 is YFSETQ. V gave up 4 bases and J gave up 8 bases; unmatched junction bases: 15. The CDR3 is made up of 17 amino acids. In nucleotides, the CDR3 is TGCGCCAGCAGCCTTCCGGGACAGGGTAGTCGCGGGGAAAAACTGTTTTTT. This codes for CASSLPGQGSRGEKLFF.

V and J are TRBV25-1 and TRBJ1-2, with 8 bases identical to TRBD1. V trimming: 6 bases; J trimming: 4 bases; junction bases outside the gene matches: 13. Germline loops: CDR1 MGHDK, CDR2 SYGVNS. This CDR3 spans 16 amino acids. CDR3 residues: CASSPGQGARIYGYTF. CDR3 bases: TGTGCCAGCAGCCCCGGGCAGGGGGCGCGGATCTATGGCTACACCTTC.

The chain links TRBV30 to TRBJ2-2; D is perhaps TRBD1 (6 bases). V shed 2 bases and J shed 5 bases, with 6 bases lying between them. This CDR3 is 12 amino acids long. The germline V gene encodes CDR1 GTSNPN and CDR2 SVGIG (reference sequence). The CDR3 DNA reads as TGTGCCTGGAGTAGGGGGACCGGGGAGCTGTTTTTT. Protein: CAWSRGTGELFF. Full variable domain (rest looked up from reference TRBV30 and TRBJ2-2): SQTIHQWPATLVQPVGSPLSLECTVEGTSNPNLYWYRQAAGRGLQLLFYSVGIGQISSEVPQNLSASRPQDRQFILSSKKLLLSDSGFYLCAWSRGTGELFFGEGSRLTVL.

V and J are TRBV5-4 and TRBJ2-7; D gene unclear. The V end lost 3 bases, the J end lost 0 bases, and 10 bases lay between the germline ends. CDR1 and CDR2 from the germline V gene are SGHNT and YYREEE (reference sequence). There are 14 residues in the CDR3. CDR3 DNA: TGTGCCAGCAGCTCCCAGGTGAGCTCCTACGAGCAGTACTTC. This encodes CASSSQVSSYEQYF.

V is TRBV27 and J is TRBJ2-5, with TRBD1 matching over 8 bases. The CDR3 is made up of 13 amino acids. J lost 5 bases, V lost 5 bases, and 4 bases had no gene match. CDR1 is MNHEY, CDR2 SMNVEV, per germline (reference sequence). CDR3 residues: CASSRTGSETQYF. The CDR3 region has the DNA TGTGCCAGCAGTCGGACAGGGAGCGAGACCCAGTACTTC.

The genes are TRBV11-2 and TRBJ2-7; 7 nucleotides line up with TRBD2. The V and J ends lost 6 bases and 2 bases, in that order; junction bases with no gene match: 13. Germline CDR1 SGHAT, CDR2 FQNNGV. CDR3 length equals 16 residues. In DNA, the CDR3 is TGTGCCAGCAGATCCATAGCGGGTGCTATCACCTACGAGCAGTACTTC. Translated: CASRSIAGAITYEQYF. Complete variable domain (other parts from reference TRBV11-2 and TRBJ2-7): EAGVAQSPRYKIIEKRQSVAFWCNPISGHATLYWYQQILGQGPKLLIQFQNNGVVDDSQLPKDRFSAERLKGVDSTLKIQPAKLEDSAVYLCASRSIAGAITYEQYFGPGTRLTVT.

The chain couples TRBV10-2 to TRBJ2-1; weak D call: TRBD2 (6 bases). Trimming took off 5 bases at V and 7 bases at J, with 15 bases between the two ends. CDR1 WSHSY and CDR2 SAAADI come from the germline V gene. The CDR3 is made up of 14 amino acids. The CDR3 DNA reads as TGCGCCAGCAGTAGCTCGGGGGAGGAAAATGAGCAGTTCTTC. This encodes CASSSSGEENEQFF.

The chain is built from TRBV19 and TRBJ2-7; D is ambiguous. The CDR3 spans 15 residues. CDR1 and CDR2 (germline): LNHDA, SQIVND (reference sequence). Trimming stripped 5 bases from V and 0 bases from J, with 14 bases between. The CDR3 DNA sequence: TGTGCCAGTAGTCCATACGGTCTGAGCTCCTACGAGCAGTACTTC. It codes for CASSPYGLSSYEQYF. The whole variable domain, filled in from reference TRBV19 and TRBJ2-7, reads DGGITQSPKYLFRKEGQNVTLSCEQNLNHDAMYWYRQDPGQGLRLIYYSQIVNDFQKGDIAEGYSVSREKKESFPLTVTSAQKNPTAFYLCASSPYGLSSYEQYFGPGTRLTVT.

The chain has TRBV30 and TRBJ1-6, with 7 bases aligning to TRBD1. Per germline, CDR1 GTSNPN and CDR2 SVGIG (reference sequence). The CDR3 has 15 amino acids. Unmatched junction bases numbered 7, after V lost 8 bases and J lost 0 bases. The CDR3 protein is CAGDSQGSYNSPLHF. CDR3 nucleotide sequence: TGTGCCGGGGACAGTCAGGGCTCCTATAATTCACCCCTCCACTTT.

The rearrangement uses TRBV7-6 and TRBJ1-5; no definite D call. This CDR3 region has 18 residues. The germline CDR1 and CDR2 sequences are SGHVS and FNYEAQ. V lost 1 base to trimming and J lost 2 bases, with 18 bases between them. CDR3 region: CASSLVPFESGGNQPQHF. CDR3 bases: TGTGCCAGCAGCTTAGTCCCGTTCGAGTCGGGAGGCAATCAGCCCCAGCATTTT.

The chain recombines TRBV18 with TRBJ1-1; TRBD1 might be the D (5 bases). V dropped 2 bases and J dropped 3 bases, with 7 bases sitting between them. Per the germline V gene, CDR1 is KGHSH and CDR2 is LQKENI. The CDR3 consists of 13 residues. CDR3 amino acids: CASSPGGDTEAFF. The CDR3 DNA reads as TGTGCCAGCTCACCAGGGGGGGACACTGAAGCTTTCTTT.

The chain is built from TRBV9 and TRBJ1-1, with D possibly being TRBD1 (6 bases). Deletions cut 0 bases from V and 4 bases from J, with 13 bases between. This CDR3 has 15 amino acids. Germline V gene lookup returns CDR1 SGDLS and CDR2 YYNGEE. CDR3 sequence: CASSVERGRGTEAFF. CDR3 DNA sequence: TGTGCCAGCAGCGTAGAGAGGGGGAGGGGCACTGAAGCTTTCTTT.